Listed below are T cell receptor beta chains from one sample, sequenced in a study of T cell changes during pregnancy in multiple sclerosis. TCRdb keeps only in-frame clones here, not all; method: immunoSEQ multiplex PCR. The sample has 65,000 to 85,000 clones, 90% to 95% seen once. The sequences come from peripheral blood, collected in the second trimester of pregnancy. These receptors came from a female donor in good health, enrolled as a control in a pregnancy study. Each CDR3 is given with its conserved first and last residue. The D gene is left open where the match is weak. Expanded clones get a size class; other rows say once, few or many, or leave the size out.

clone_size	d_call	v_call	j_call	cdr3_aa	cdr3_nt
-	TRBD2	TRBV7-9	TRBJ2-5	CASSFHTGGRDRETQYF	TGTGCCAGCAGCTTCCATACGGGCGGGAGGGACCGAGAGACCCAGTACTTC
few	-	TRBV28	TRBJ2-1	CASSSLLDTYNEQFF	TGTGCCAGCAGTTCCCTCCTCGACACTTACAATGAGCAGTTCTTC
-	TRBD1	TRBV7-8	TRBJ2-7	CASSRTGGLINEQYF	TGTGCCAGCAGCCGCACAGGGGGCCTCATCAACGAGCAGTACTTC
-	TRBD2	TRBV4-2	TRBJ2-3	CASSQDPVAGVEADTQYF	TGTGCCAGCAGCCAAGATCCCGTCGCGGGAGTCGAGGCAGATACGCAGTATTTT
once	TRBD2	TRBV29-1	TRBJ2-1	CSASLAGGFPYNEQFF	TGCAGCGCATCTCTAGCGGGAGGTTTCCCCTACAATGAGCAGTTCTTC
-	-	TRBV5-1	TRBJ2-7	CASSSESRYYEQYF	TGCGCCAGCAGCTCGGAGTCCCGATACTACGAGCAGTACTTC
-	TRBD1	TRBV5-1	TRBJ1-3	CASSSQPGQVFGNTIYF	TGCGCCAGCAGCTCCCAACCGGGACAGGTTTTTGGAAACACCATATATTTT
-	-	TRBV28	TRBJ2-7	CASSEVGGPYEQYF	TGTGCCAGCAGTGAGGTAGGGGGACCCTACGAGCAGTACTTC
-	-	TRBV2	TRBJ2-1	CASTKEGPGNEQFF	TGTGCCAGCACCAAGGAGGGCCCGGGCAATGAGCAGTTCTTC
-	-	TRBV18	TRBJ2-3	CASSHEGVTDTQYF	TGTGCCAGCTCCCACGAAGGAGTGACAGATACGCAGTATTTT
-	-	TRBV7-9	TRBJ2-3	CASSRGGGTDTQYF	TGTGCCAGCAGCCGCGGAGGAGGCACAGATACGCAGTATTTT
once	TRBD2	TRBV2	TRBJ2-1	CARGSWEGQYNEQFF	TGTGCCAGAGGGTCGTGGGAGGGTCAATACAATGAGCAGTTCTTC
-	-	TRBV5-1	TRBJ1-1	CASSLDGTEAFF	TGCGCCAGCAGCTTGGACGGCACTGAAGCTTTCTTT
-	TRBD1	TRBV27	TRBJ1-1	CASSWDRAAEAFF	TGTGCCAGCAGTTGGGACAGGGCGGCTGAAGCTTTCTTT
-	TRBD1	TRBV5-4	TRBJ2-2	CASSLDRGTGELFF	TGTGCCAGCAGCTTGGACAGGGGAACCGGGGAGCTGTTTTTT
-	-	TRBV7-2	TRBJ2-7	CASSLVRSGSEQYF	TGTGCCAGCAGCTTAGTTCGTTCGGGAAGCGAGCAGTACTTC
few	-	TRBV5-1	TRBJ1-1	CASSLVGPTEAFF	TGCGCCAGCAGCTTGGTGGGCCCCACTGAAGCTTTCTTT
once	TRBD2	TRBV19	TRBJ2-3	CASTSGKGDTQYF	TGTGCCAGTACTAGCGGGAAGGGAGATACGCAGTATTTT
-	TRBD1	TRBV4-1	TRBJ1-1	CASSQDQGAQTEAFF	TGCGCCAGCAGCCAAGATCAGGGGGCGCAAACTGAAGCTTTCTTT
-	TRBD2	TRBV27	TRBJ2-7	CASSSNLSGKSSYEQYF	TGTGCCAGCAGTTCCAATCTTAGCGGGAAAAGCTCCTACGAGCAGTACTTC
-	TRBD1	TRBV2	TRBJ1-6	CASSVTGQGNSPLHF	TGTGCCAGCAGTGTAACGGGACAGGGGAACTCACCCCTCCACTTT
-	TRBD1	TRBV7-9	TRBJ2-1	CASSLARGQGVEDEQFF	TGTGCCAGCAGCTTAGCGCGAGGACAGGGGGTCGAGGATGAGCAGTTCTTC
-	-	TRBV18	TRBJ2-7	CASSPTSGGSYEQYF	TGTGCCAGCTCACCGACCAGCGGAGGCTCCTACGAGCAGTACTTC
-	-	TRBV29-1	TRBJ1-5	CSVATGNSNQPQHF	TGCAGCGTTGCGACGGGAAATAGCAATCAGCCCCAGCATTTT
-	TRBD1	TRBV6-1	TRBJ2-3	CASSETGTGWTDTQYF	TGTGCCAGCAGTGAGACCGGGACAGGGTGGACAGATACGCAGTATTTT
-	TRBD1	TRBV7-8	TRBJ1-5	CASSLEGGGQPQHF	TGTGCCAGCAGCTTAGAAGGGGGCGGTCAGCCCCAGCATTTT
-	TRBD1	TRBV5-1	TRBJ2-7	CASSIGQGSYEQYF	TGCGCCAGCAGCATAGGACAGGGGTCCTACGAGCAGTACTTC
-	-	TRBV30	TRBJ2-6	CAWSAARGAAGANVLTF	TGTGCCTGGAGTGCTGCCCGGGGGGCCGCTGGGGCCAACGTCCTGACTTTC
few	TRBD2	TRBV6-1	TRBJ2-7	CASSEVSGSSYEQYF	TGTGCCAGCAGTGAAGTTAGCGGGAGCTCCTACGAGCAGTACTTC
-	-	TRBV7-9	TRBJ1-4	CASSFGQGEEKLFF	TGTGCCAGCAGCTTTGGTCAGGGCGAAGAAAAACTGTTTTTT
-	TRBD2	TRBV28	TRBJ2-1	CASSFSSGRGYEQFF	TGTGCCAGCAGTTTTTCTAGCGGGAGGGGATATGAGCAGTTCTTC
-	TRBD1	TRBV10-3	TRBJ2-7	CAIRSGGLDYEQYF	TGTGCCATCAGATCAGGGGGTTTGGACTACGAGCAGTACTTC
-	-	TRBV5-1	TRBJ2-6	CASSPLALNSGANVLTF	TGCGCCAGCAGCCCGTTAGCCCTCAACTCTGGGGCCAACGTCCTGACTTTC
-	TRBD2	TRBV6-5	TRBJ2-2	CASSSPRLAGKELFF	TGTGCCAGCAGTTCCCCCCGACTAGCGGGAAAGGAGCTGTTTTTT
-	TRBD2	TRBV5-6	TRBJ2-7	CASSFRLAGTYEQYF	TGTGCCAGCAGCTTTCGCCTAGCGGGAACCTACGAGCAGTACTTC
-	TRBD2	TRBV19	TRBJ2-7	CASSIPPEREGYEQYF	TGTGCCAGTAGTATCCCCCCCGAGCGGGAGGGCTACGAGCAGTACTTC